The source of this T cell receptor beta chain is a study of OX40 agonist ivuxolimab in advanced cancers. The data were produced by immunoSEQ multiplex PCR, yet TCRdb's version contains in-frame clones alone and is incomplete. The sample holds tens of thousands of clones, around 92% seen once. V was trimmed by 1 base and J by 7 bases, leaving 16 bases between them. The CDR3 has 15 amino acids. Germline assignment: CDR1 SGHTA and CDR2 FQGNSA. The TCR originated in an adult with an advanced solid tumor such as melanoma, head and neck, liver or kidney cancer. The rearrangement links TRBV7-2 to TRBJ2-5; unclear D gene. The material was CD4+ or CD8+ T cells sorted from blood, obtained in a trial of the OX40 agonist ivuxolimab. CDR3: CASSLDIIGLWTQYF. The CDR3 DNA is TGTGCCAGCAGCTTAGATATAATTGGGCTTTGGACCCAGTACTTC.